A single sample gave rise to the 6 T cell receptor beta chains below, sequenced in a study of preoperative IRX-2 immunotherapy in early breast cancer. The assay was immunoSEQ multiplex PCR, and TCRdb's table has in-frame clones only and misses some. The top ten hold 2% to 2.5% of the sample, which has about 98,000 clones, 80% to 90% seen once. The treatment was: preoperative locoregional IRX-2 cytokine immunotherapy. The sequencing here drew on tumor tissue, taken after IRX-2 immunotherapy. These receptors all come from a human donor with breast cancer.

The chain employs TRBV28 and TRBJ1-1; D unresolved. Trimming took off 1 base at V and 10 bases at J, with 13 bases between the two ends. This CDR3 has 13 amino acids. Germline CDR1 and CDR2: MDHEN and SYDVKM. The CDR3 loop is CASSLYIGLGAFF. The CDR3, as DNA: TGTGCCAGCAGTTTATATATAGGGCTTGGAGCTTTCTTT. Full variable domain (remainder filled in from reference TRBV28 and TRBJ1-1): DVKVTQSSRYLVKRTGEKVFLECVQDMDHENMFWYRQDPGLGLRLIYFSYDVKMKEKGDIPEGYSVSREKKERFSLILESASTNQTSMYLCASSLYIGLGAFFGQGTRLTVV.

This chain uses TRBV28 with TRBJ2-7, with 8 nucleotides matching TRBD2. Unmatched junction bases numbered 2, after V lost 1 base and J lost 3 bases. Germline-derived CDR1 and CDR2 are MDHEN and SYDVKM. The CDR3 has 14 amino acids. CDR3 sequence reads: CASSLYGRVYEQYF. The CDR3 DNA reads as TGTGCCAGCAGTTTATACGGGAGGGTCTACGAGCAGTACTTC.

This clone showed up just a few times. The chain has TRBV10-3 and TRBJ2-1; 8 bases are a match to TRBD2. V shed 0 bases, J shed 8 bases, and the junction held 3 bases outside the gene matches. The CDR3 is 14 residues long. Germline CDR1 and CDR2: ENHRY and SYGVKD. The CDR3 DNA is TGTGCCATCAGTGAGTCCGGGGGGGCAGATGAGCAGTTCTTC. Residues: CAISESGGADEQFF.

There are a few counts of this clone. This rearrangement joins TRBV11-3 to TRBJ1-6; 7 bases agree with TRBD1. The germline gives CDR1 SGHNT, CDR2 YENEEA. This CDR3 region has 17 residues. Trimming at V came to 1 base and at J to 10 bases, leaving 13 bases not matched to a gene. As DNA, the CDR3 is TGTGCCAGCAGCTTAGGGACAGGCCGCTTAGGAGGATCACCCCTCCACTTT. The encoded protein is CASSLGTGRLGGSPLHF.

The gene calls are TRBV19 and TRBJ2-7; D might be TRBD1 (6 bases). Germline CDR1 is LNHDA and CDR2 is SQIVND (reference sequence). This CDR3 region has 17 residues. With 4 bases removed from V and 1 base from J, the gap between germline ends came to 20 bases. CDR3 in DNA: TGTGCCAGTAGTAAACAAGGACAGCTGCGTGGGTCCTACGAGCAGTACTTC. Its protein product is CASSKQGQLRGSYEQYF.

The V and J genes are TRBV6-8 and TRBJ2-3; D gene uncertain. The germline V and J ends were trimmed by 1 base and 6 bases, with 11 bases remaining between them. Germline CDR1 is MNHGY and CDR2 is SAAAGT. The CDR3 spans 14 residues. The CDR3 protein is CASSYFPASDTQYF. CDR3 bases: TGTGCCAGCAGTTACTTCCCTGCCTCGGATACGCAGTATTTT.